Listed below are T cell receptor beta chains from one sample, sequenced in a study of T cell changes during pregnancy in multiple sclerosis. The assay was immunoSEQ multiplex PCR, and TCRdb's table has in-frame clones only and misses some. The table records roughly 70,000 clones, around 92% of them present only once. The source was peripheral blood, collected in the first trimester of pregnancy. All receptors come from a female donor with multiple sclerosis, enrolled in a pregnancy study. CDR3s include the opening cysteine and the closing phenylalanine or tryptophan. Fields, in order: V gene, J gene, D gene, CDR3 protein, CDR3 DNA. A D gene is named only where the DNA matches it firmly.

TRBV10-3,TRBJ1-5,TRBD1,CAISAGTGRNNQPQHF,TGTGCCATCAGTGCGGGGACAGGAAGGAACAATCAGCCCCAGCATTTT
TRBV5-1,TRBJ2-3,NA,CASSLVSRGTFSSSTDTQYF,TGCGCCAGCAGCTTGGTTAGCAGGGGTACCTTTTCTTCTAGCACAGATACGCAGTATTTT
TRBV7-8,TRBJ1-5,NA,CASSLARGGGQPQHF,TGTGCCAGCAGCTTAGCGCGCGGGGGCGGACAGCCCCAGCATTTT
TRBV5-4,TRBJ2-3,NA,CASSPNQGGSTDTQYF,TGTGCCAGCAGCCCCAACCAGGGGGGTAGCACAGATACGCAGTATTTT
TRBV5-6,TRBJ2-2,NA,CASSFKGHGTGELFF,TGTGCCAGCAGCTTCAAGGGGCACGGCACCGGGGAGCTGTTTTTT
TRBV5-5,TRBJ2-7,NA,CASSIGHSYEQYF,TGTGCCAGCAGCATCGGACACTCCTACGAGCAGTACTTC
TRBV9,TRBJ2-1,TRBD2,CASSLRLAGGDEQFF,TGTGCCAGCAGCCTTCGACTAGCGGGAGGCGATGAGCAGTTCTTC
TRBV29-1,TRBJ2-5,NA,CSVPVWETQYF,TGCAGCGTACCAGTCTGGGAGACCCAGTACTTC
TRBV19,TRBJ1-2,NA,CASNSYGYTF,TGTGCCAGTAACTCATATGGCTACACCTTC
TRBV30,TRBJ1-3,TRBD1,CASSFRDRGLENTIYF,TGTGCCAGCTCGTTCCGGGACAGGGGGTTGGAAAACACCATATATTTT
TRBV4-1,TRBJ1-6,NA,CASSQGQASLWELHF,TGCGCCAGCAGCCAAGGACAGGCCTCCCTATGGGAACTCCACTTT